The 9 T cell receptor beta chains below were found in one sample sequenced in a study of blood T cells in healthy people across ages. A second PCR of 7 to 11 cycles used a sample-barcoded 5' primer and a J-beta primer mix. TCRdb reprocessed the 5' RACE reads with MiXCR, giving one entry per CDR3 protein. The sample holds over a million distinct CDR3 sequences, less than 50% seen once. Sequences were obtained from blood. The receptors originated from a woman aged 60-70 years in good health.

This sequence joins TRBV6-6 and TRBJ2-4; 7 bases line up with TRBD1. TRBJ2-5 matches the DNA end more closely, so the J call is doubtful. The CDR3 is made up of 13 amino acids. Germline V gene lookup returns CDR1 MNHNY and CDR2 SVGAGI (reference sequence). The DNA of the CDR3 is TGTGCCTCCGCAGGGGACAGTGGGCAGACCCAGTACTTC. This gives the protein CASAGDSGQTQYF.

This clonotype came up a few times. V is TRBV5-1 and J is TRBJ2-1, with TRBD1 identical over 7 bases. V lost 4 bases, J lost 5 bases, and 9 bases stayed unmatched. This CDR3 is built from 15 residues. Germline-derived CDR1 and CDR2 are SGHRS and YFSETQ. CDR3 amino acids: CASSLTGNMNNEQFF. The DNA for the CDR3 is TGCGCCAGCAGCCTGACAGGGAATATGAACAATGAGCAGTTCTTC.

The chain employs TRBV6-2 or TRBV6-3 and TRBJ2-1; 8 nucleotides align to TRBD2. CDR1 MNHEY and CDR2 SVGEGT come from the germline V gene. The CDR3 runs to 12 residues. Trimming took 5 bases from V and 14 from J; bases not matched to a gene: 8. The CDR3 reads CASSVAGRQEFF. CDR3 bases: TGTGCCAGCAGTGTAGCGGGACGGCAGGAGTTCTTC.

This clonotype was found a few times. The J gene is TRBJ2-5, the V gene TRBV7-9; 9 bases line up with TRBD2. Germline CDR1 reads SEHNR; CDR2 reads FQNEAQ (reference sequence). V trimming: 3 bases; J trimming: 0 bases; junction bases outside the gene matches: 8. The CDR3 has 17 residues. CDR3 protein: CASSFYLRLADQETQYF. For the CDR3, the DNA is TGTGCCAGCAGCTTCTATTTGAGACTAGCGGACCAAGAGACCCAGTACTTC.

This clonotype has only one observation. V is TRBV20-1 and J is TRBJ2-5; TRBD2 is a possible D gene (5 bases). This CDR3 spans 13 amino acids. The germline V and J ends were trimmed by 3 bases and 1 base, with 9 bases remaining between them. Germline V gives CDR1 DFQATT, CDR2 SNEGSKA (reference sequence). The CDR3 nucleotides are TGCAGTGCTAGTGCGGGTTTCCAAGAGACCCAGTACTTC. This sequence encodes CSASAGFQETQYF.

The chain couples TRBV4-1 to TRBJ2-2; D unresolved. Germline values: CDR1 MGHRA, CDR2 YSYEKL. The V gene lost 0 bases and the J gene lost 7 bases, with 9 bases spanning the gap. The CDR3 extends over 14 amino acids. The CDR3: CASSQDLQVGELFF. CDR3 DNA: TGCGCCAGCAGCCAAGATCTTCAGGTCGGGGAGCTGTTTTTT.

The genes are TRBV27 and TRBJ2-5; 12 nucleotides align to TRBD2. The CDR3 is made up of 15 amino acids. Germline V CDR1 and CDR2: MNHEY, SMNVEV (reference sequence). Trimming removed 5 bases from V and 2 bases from J; junction bases left unmatched: 3. CDR3 nucleotides: TGTGCCAGCAGTCAACTAGCGGGAGGACAAGAGACCCAGTACTTC. This encodes CASSQLAGGQETQYF.

About this clonotype: The junction departs from germline at one end; a sequencing error may be responsible. CDR3 coding DNA: TGCAGTGCCACCGGGCCTCTATACAATGGGCAGTTCTTC. This codes for CSATGPLYNGQFF. The chain carries TRBV20-1 and TRBJ2-1; no reliable D call. Germline CDR1 is DFQATT and CDR2 is SNEGSKA (reference sequence). This CDR3 has 13 amino acids.

V and J are TRBV21-1 and TRBJ1-1; the table's D call, TRBD1, was not checked against the DNA. TRBV21-1 is classified as a pseudogene. This CDR3 is 20 amino acids long. This CDR3 reads CASSPLYRQGHRGGDTEAFF. The CDR3 nucleotides read TGTGCCAGCAGCCCCCTGTACCGACAGGGGCACCGAGGTGGTGACACTGAAGCTTTCTTT.